This T cell receptor beta chain originates from a study of Graves' ophthalmopathy and Graves' hyperthyroidism. Broader study findings: In separating ophthalmopathy from stable hyperthyroidism, a 13-signature model achieved roughly 89% sensitivity and around 80% specificity.

This clonotype came up once. Its antigen is not identified. Amplification of TCR beta CDR3 regions used RNA transcripts. First-round RT-PCR with HTBI primers preceded a second-round multiplex PCR. TCRdb itself ran the multiplex PCR reads through MiXCR, one entry per CDR3 protein. Among 300,000 to 400,000 distinct CDR3 sequences listed, roughly a sixth were seen once. Stable hyperthyroidism was defined by absence of ophthalmopathy within 18 months of follow-up. PBMCs were isolated from a 10 ml sample of fresh peripheral blood. V was shortened by 4 bases and J by 7 bases, with 16 bases between the two germline ends. The CDR3 runs 14 residues. Germline CDR1 reads MNHEY; CDR2 reads SVGAGI.

Input material: peripheral blood. The source of this sequence is an adult woman with stable Graves' hyperthyroidism. The rearrangement links TRBV6-5 to TRBJ1-1, with a possible D match to TRBD1 (6 bases). CDR3 sequence (DNA): TGTGCCAGCAGTTCCACAACGATCAGGGGTGAAGCTTTCTTT. Protein: CASSSTTIRGEAFF.